The clone carrying this T cell receptor beta chain came up many times. What it binds is not known. These data belong to a study of spatial heterogeneity in lung cancer. About the research overall: An average of more than ten raw reads was observed per unique TCR and UMI combination.

Indicated time point: sample taken at primary tumor resection. The donors, 72 patients with untreated early-stage non-small cell lung cancer, provided the samples. The input material, whole RNA from tumor, nontumor lung or frozen PBMC, was sequenced unsorted. V was shortened by 4 bases and J by 0 bases, with 9 bases between the two germline ends. This CDR3 is built from 15 residues. CDR1 MNHEY and CDR2 SVGEGT come from the germline V gene. Study conclusions and caveats: Expanded alpha and beta TCR counts within tumors tracked tumor mutation counts.

A distinct unique molecular identifier was carried by each TCR cDNA molecule. One entry per CDR3 protein, called by TCRdb with MiXCR from the 5' RACE reads. Among about 27,000 distinct CDR3 sequences listed, 7% to 7.5% were seen once. The chain combines TRBV6-2 or TRBV6-3 with TRBJ2-2; D is perhaps TRBD1 (5 bases). The starting material was lung tumor tissue, obtained at surgery. This clonotype was obtained from a male donor with early-stage non-small cell lung cancer. The CDR3 sequence is CASSFQGANTGELFF. CDR3 bases: TGTGCCAGCAGTTTTCAAGGGGCGAACACCGGGGAGCTGTTTTTT.